This T cell receptor (beta chain) derives from a study of blood T cell repertoires in COVID-19. Per the authors' pipeline: Reference gene primer amplification in the assay estimated nucleated cell counts. Clones were sequenced by immunoSEQ multiplex PCR, and TCRdb holds only the in-frame ones, with some missing. V and J calls and clone size follow that table, whereas D and trimming were derived from the DNA. The sample lists about 180,000 clones, 75% to 80% occurring once. The CDR3 has 12 amino acids. Germline CDR1 SNHLY, CDR2 FYNNEI. V lost 4 bases, J lost 5 bases, and 8 bases lay in between. The chain links TRBV2 to TRBJ1-2; D uncertain. Sequenced material: peripheral blood. The receptor comes from a woman between 65 and 79 years old with acute or convalescent COVID-19. The CDR3 nucleotides are TGTGCCAGCAGTGTGTCGGGGTATGGCTACACCTTC. Translated: CASSVSGYGYTF. The complete variable domain, with remaining parts taken from reference TRBV2 and TRBJ1-2, reads EPEVTQTPSHQVTQMGQEVILRCVPISNHLYFYWYRQILGQKVEFLVSFYNNEISEKSEIFDDQFSVERPDGSNFTLKIRSTKLEDSAMYFCASSVSGYGYTFGSGTRLTVV.